The 22 T cell receptor beta chains reported below all come from one sample, sequenced in a study of blood T cell repertoires in COVID-19. Clones were read by immunoSEQ multiplex PCR, and TCRdb kept only the in-frame ones, dropping some. In the table there are 150,000 to 200,000 clones, over 75% of which are singletons. Sequencing input: peripheral blood. The source of these receptors is a human donor in a cohort sampled during active COVID-19.

This clone was seen ten or more times. The chain is built from TRBV6-2 or TRBV6-3 and TRBJ2-1; a weak D match, TRBD2 (7 bases). Germline CDR1 reads MNHEY; CDR2 reads SVGEGT. Trimming took off 2 bases at V and 3 bases at J, with 17 bases between the two ends. The CDR3 covers 17 residues. The CDR3 sequence is CASSYLKGGGNYNEQFF. The CDR3 region has the DNA TGTGCCAGCAGTTACCTCAAGGGAGGGGGGAACTACAATGAGCAGTTCTTC.

As DNA, the CDR3 is TGCGCCAGCAGTCGGCCGGGAGCAGGACATGGCTACACCTTC. This codes for CASSRPGAGHGYTF. The rearrangement joins TRBV4-3 to TRBJ1-2; D not certain. The V end lost 6 bases, the J end lost 6 bases, and 17 bases lay between the germline ends. This CDR3 comprises 14 residues. The germline V gene encodes CDR1 LGHNA and CDR2 YSLEER.

The rearrangement uses TRBV6-2 or TRBV6-3 and TRBJ2-1; 11 nucleotides match TRBD2. There are 15 residues in the CDR3. In germline, CDR1 is MNHEY, CDR2 SVGEGT. Trimming at V came to 5 bases and at J to 8 bases, leaving 8 bases not matched to a gene. The CDR3 loop reads CASSETSGVTDEQFF. In DNA form, the CDR3 reads TGTGCCAGCAGTGAGACTAGCGGGGTCACGGATGAGCAGTTCTTC.

This chain uses TRBV6-1 with TRBJ1-5; TRBD1 matches 11 bases. Trimming at V came to 1 base and at J to 7 bases, leaving 3 bases not matched to a gene. This CDR3 contains 15 residues. Germline V gene lookup returns CDR1 MNHNS and CDR2 SASEGT. CDR3 protein: CASSEGTGGGQPQHF. The CDR3 bases are TGTGCCAGCAGTGAAGGGACAGGGGGCGGGCAGCCCCAGCATTTT.

The rearrangement joins TRBV7-8 to TRBJ2-7; D not certain. The germline CDR1 and CDR2 sequences are SGHVS and FQNEAQ. The germline V and J ends were trimmed by 5 bases and 3 bases, with 8 bases remaining between them. The CDR3 length is 12 residues. CDR3 loop: CASSPRIYEQYF. CDR3 in DNA: TGTGCCAGCAGCCCGAGGATCTACGAGCAGTACTTC.

This clone was counted only a few times. This chain links TRBV28 with TRBJ1-5; 9 positions agree with TRBD1. Germline CDR1 MDHEN, CDR2 SYDVKM. The V gene end was trimmed by 4 bases and the J gene end by 0 bases; junction bases not matched to a gene: 10. The CDR3 runs 18 residues. The CDR3 nucleotides are TGTGCCAGCAGTTACCCCGGGACAGGGATGTATAGCAATCAGCCCCAGCATTTT. This codes for CASSYPGTGMYSNQPQHF.

This clone was counted between two and nine times. The chain joins TRBV14 to TRBJ1-6; TRBD1 is a possible D gene (5 bases). The CDR3 has 16 amino acids. Germline V lookup: CDR1 SGHDN, CDR2 FVKESK. V gave up 5 bases and J gave up 4 bases, with 15 bases separating them. CDR3 in amino acids: CASSGKVGGYNSPLHF. In DNA, the CDR3 is TGTGCCAGCAGCGGCAAAGTTGGGGGGTATAATTCACCCCTCCACTTT.

The genes are TRBV27 and TRBJ2-7; D remains ambiguous. This CDR3 is 15 amino acids long. V lost 3 bases and J lost 2, with 14 bases in between. Germline CDR1 and CDR2: MNHEY and SMNVEV (reference sequence). DNA of the CDR3: TGTGCCAGCAGTTTTCTCCCCACGAGTCCCTACGAGCAGTACTTC. Residues: CASSFLPTSPYEQYF.

V usage is TRBV28 and J usage is TRBJ2-5; TRBD2 aligns across 8 bases. The CDR3 sequence is 15 residues long. Germline V gene lookup returns CDR1 MDHEN and CDR2 SYDVKM. V was clipped by 7 bases and J by 3 bases; unmatched bases: 10. This CDR3 reads CASTPWAGGKETQYF. CDR3 bases: TGTGCCAGCACCCCCTGGGCGGGGGGTAAAGAGACCCAGTACTTC.

V gene TRBV10-3 combines with J gene TRBJ2-3; 8 nucleotides align to TRBD2. The V gene end was trimmed by 6 bases and the J gene end by 0 bases; junction bases not matched to a gene: 5. The CDR3 has 15 residues. The germline gives CDR1 ENHRY, CDR2 SYGVKD. As DNA, the CDR3 is TGTGCCATCAGGAACGGGAGGGGGAGCACAGATACGCAGTATTTT. It encodes CAIRNGRGSTDTQYF.

This clone was detected only once. The gene calls are TRBV7-6 and TRBJ2-7, with D perhaps matching TRBD2 (6 bases). The CDR3 is 15 residues long. V dropped 5 bases and J dropped 2 bases, with 16 bases sitting between them. The germline gives CDR1 SGHVS, CDR2 FNYEAQ. The CDR3 spells CASSPADGEAYEQYF. CDR3 DNA: TGTGCCAGCAGCCCCGCCGACGGGGAGGCCTACGAGCAGTACTTC.

CDR3 loop: CASSSGLLGGYTF. The CDR3 region has the DNA TGTGCCAGCAGCTCGGGACTCCTCGGGGGCTACACCTTC. The V and J genes are TRBV5-5 and TRBJ1-2, with TRBD1 as a possible D gene (5 bases). Germline CDR1 and CDR2: SGHKS and YYEKEE (reference sequence). The V and J ends lost 3 bases and 8 bases respectively, with 14 bases between them. The CDR3 totals 13 residues.

The rearrangement links TRBV9 to TRBJ2-2; D not resolved. V was clipped by 0 bases and J by 0 bases, with 12 bases between them. The germline CDR1 and CDR2 sequences are SGDLS and YYNGEE. CDR3 length: 17 amino acids. The CDR3 here is CASSVALRLPNTGELFF. In DNA, the CDR3 is TGTGCCAGCAGCGTAGCTTTGCGGCTACCGAACACCGGGGAGCTGTTTTTT.

V usage is TRBV20-1 and J usage is TRBJ2-7; D might be TRBD1 (5 bases). Deletions cut 3 bases from V and 6 bases from J, with 12 bases between. There are 12 residues in the CDR3. From germline, CDR1 is DFQATT and CDR2 SNEGSKA (reference sequence). CDR3: CSASNWQGEQYF. As DNA, the CDR3 is TGCAGTGCTAGTAATTGGCAGGGCGAGCAGTACTTC.

The chain links TRBV5-1 to TRBJ2-3, with 8 bases aligning to TRBD2. Looked up from germline, CDR1 is SGHRS and CDR2 is YFSETQ. This CDR3 is 15 amino acids long. J gave up 2 bases and V 3 bases, and 5 bases lay outside the gene matches. DNA for the CDR3: TGCGCCAGCAGCTCCCTAGCGGGCAACACAGATACGCAGTATTTT. As protein: CASSSLAGNTDTQYF.

This clone was found a few times. J is TRBJ1-4 and V is TRBV19, with 9 bases lining up with TRBD1. V was clipped by 7 bases and J by 0 bases; unmatched bases: 12. The germline gives CDR1 LNHDA, CDR2 SQIVND (reference sequence). The CDR3 is made up of 18 amino acids. The DNA for the CDR3 is TGTGCCAGTACCGTCGGGACAGGGTTGAGGGCAACTAATGAAAAACTGTTTTTT. Protein: CASTVGTGLRATNEKLFF.

The chain joins TRBV27 to TRBJ2-7, with D maybe TRBD1 (6 bases). Germline V gene lookup returns CDR1 MNHEY and CDR2 SMNVEV (reference sequence). The CDR3 covers 13 residues. The ends were cut back, 4 bases at V and 5 bases at J, with 12 bases in the middle. CDR3 bases: TGTGCCAGCAGTTCGGACCAGGGGAACGAGCAGTACTTC. As protein: CASSSDQGNEQYF.

The rearrangement links TRBV11-2 to TRBJ1-3; tentative D call: TRBD1 (6 bases). The V end was cut by 8 bases, the J end by 5 bases, with 13 bases between. The CDR3 length is 13 residues. The V gene's germline CDR1 is SGHAT and CDR2 FQNNGV. CDR3 nucleotide sequence: TGTGCCAGCGGCGACAGGTGGAGAAACACCATATATTTT. Translated, it gives CASGDRWRNTIYF.

The CDR3 nucleotides are TGTGCCAGTAGTATTCAGGGGGGAAAGCAAGAGACCCAGTACTTC. It specifies CASSIQGGKQETQYF. The chain has TRBV19 and TRBJ2-5; tentatively, D is TRBD1 (7 bases). V lost 3 bases, J lost 2 bases, and 13 bases lay in between. The CDR3 covers 15 residues. Germline lookup yields CDR1 LNHDA and CDR2 SQIVND (reference sequence).

There are many counts of this clone. At the DNA level, this CDR3 is encoded by other sequences in the same sample as well. The chain uses TRBV6-6 and TRBJ1-2; 7 nucleotides agree with TRBD1. The germline V gene encodes CDR1 MNHNY and CDR2 SVGAGI (reference sequence). The ends lost 6 bases at V and 7 bases at J; junction bases unmatched: 5. The CDR3 covers 12 residues. CDR3 sequence (DNA): TGTGCCAGCAGCCCAACAGGGGTTGGCTACACCTTC. Translated, it gives CASSPTGVGYTF.

The chain employs TRBV27 and TRBJ2-7; the D gene is possibly TRBD2 (5 bases). The germline V gene encodes CDR1 MNHEY and CDR2 SMNVEV (reference sequence). Trimming pared 2 bases from V and 4 bases from J, leaving 9 bases between. The CDR3 consists of 13 residues. CDR3 bases: TGTGCCAGCAGTTTACGAGGGTTATACGAGCAGTACTTC. Translating it yields CASSLRGLYEQYF.

The chain carries TRBV29-1 and TRBJ2-1; 7 bases fit TRBD1. The germline gives CDR1 SQVTM, CDR2 ANQGSEA. J gave up 10 bases and V 4 bases, and 13 bases lay outside the gene matches. This CDR3 has 14 residues. This chain's CDR3 is CSVGGQGVVVEQFF. Here the CDR3 DNA reads TGCAGCGTTGGAGGCCAGGGGGTGGTTGTGGAGCAGTTCTTC.